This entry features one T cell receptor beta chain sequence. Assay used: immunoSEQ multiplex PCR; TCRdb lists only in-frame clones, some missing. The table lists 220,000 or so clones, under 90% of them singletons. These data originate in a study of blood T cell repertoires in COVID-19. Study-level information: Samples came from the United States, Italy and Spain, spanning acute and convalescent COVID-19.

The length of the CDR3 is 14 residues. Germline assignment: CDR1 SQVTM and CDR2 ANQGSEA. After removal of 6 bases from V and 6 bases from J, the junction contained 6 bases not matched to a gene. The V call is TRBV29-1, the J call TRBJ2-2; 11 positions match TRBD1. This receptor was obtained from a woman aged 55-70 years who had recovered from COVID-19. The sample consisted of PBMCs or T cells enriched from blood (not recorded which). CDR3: CSVRPGQGAGELFF. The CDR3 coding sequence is TGCAGCGTCCGTCCGGGACAGGGGGCCGGGGAGCTGTTTTTT.